This TCR beta chain is drawn from a study of T cells after yellow fever vaccination. Study-wide results and limits: Abundant clonotypes from the bulk population could contaminate FACS-sorted repertoires. Across the CD4 and CD8 compartments, a small share of clonotypes was present in both.

TCRdb reanalysed the 5' RACE reads using MiXCR and keeps one entry per CDR3 protein. The table includes some 300,000 distinct CDR3 sequences, 7.5% to 9.5% detected once. The CDR3 is 12 residues long. V lost 8 bases and J 3 bases, leaving 11 bases between the germline ends. The germline gives CDR1 MNHNY, CDR2 SVGAGI (reference sequence). As concerns this clonotype: Its antigen is still unknown.

The sequence derives from a man between 18 and 29 years old who received the YFV17D yellow fever vaccine. This sequence joins TRBV6-6 and TRBJ2-7, with D maybe TRBD2 (6 bases). Sequenced here: CD4+ T cells sorted from PBMCs, sampled 5 days after the yellow fever booster vaccination. The CDR3 bases are TGTGCCAGCTGGGGGGACTTCTACGAGCAGTACGTC. As protein: CASWGDFYEQYV.